Listed here are 19 T cell receptor beta chains from one sample, sequenced in a study of shared clonotypes between healthy human individuals. Produced via immunoSEQ multiplex PCR; TCRdb's table is partial and in-frame only. This sample has some 1.1 million clones; approximately 75% occur once, and the top ten carry roughly 0.9%. Material: memory CD4+ T cells from PBMCs. The subset denotes: CD45RA-negative fraction. These receptors came from a man between 18 and 35 years old in good health. Some clones in this sample may be carry-over from other donors' samples.

The chain joins TRBV5-1 to TRBJ2-1, with D possibly matching TRBD1 (8 bases). From germline, CDR1 is SGHRS and CDR2 YFSETQ. Trimming cost V 5 bases and J 7 bases, with 13 bases left between them. This CDR3 region has 13 residues. The CDR3 spells CASRYRGGNEQFF. In nucleotides, the CDR3 is TGCGCCAGCAGGTACAGGGGGGGAAATGAGCAGTTCTTC.

The rearrangement links TRBV29-1 to TRBJ2-7, with D possibly being TRBD2 (6 bases). Per germline, CDR1 SQVTM and CDR2 ANQGSEA. V gave up 4 bases and J gave up 1 base, with 11 bases separating them. This CDR3 has 13 amino acids. For the CDR3, the DNA is TGCAGCGTTGCTCCTAGCGCTTCCTACGAGCAGTACTTC. It encodes CSVAPSASYEQYF.

This chain links TRBV12-5 with TRBJ1-3, with 8 positions matching TRBD1. Germline V gene sequence: CDR1 LGHNT, CDR2 FRNRAP. The CDR3 loop spans 17 amino acids. Germline trimming cut 6 bases from V and 4 bases from J; bases unmatched to any gene: 14. Written as DNA, the CDR3 is TGTGCTAGTGGCCTAATAATTGACAGGGGTTTAGGAAACACCATATATTTT. Amino acid sequence: CASGLIIDRGLGNTIYF.

The V and J genes are TRBV9 and TRBJ2-6, with D unresolved. The CDR3 sequence is 16 residues long. Trimming pared 0 bases from V and 0 bases from J, leaving 7 bases between. Looked up from germline, CDR1 is SGDLS and CDR2 is YYNGEE. This CDR3 is CASSVGASSGANVLTF. CDR3 sequence (DNA): TGTGCCAGCAGCGTAGGGGCAAGCTCTGGGGCCAACGTCCTGACTTTC.

The V gene is TRBV2, the J gene TRBJ1-2; possibly TRBD1 for D (6 bases). Germline CDR1 SNHLY, CDR2 FYNNEI. This CDR3 has 15 amino acids. V gave up 9 bases and J gave up 1 base, with 18 bases separating them. The CDR3 loop is CASGPGTPNNYGYTF. The CDR3 bases are TGTGCCAGTGGGCCCGGGACACCTAATAACTATGGCTACACCTTC.

The CDR3 loop reads CASSAPGGRNEQFF. The CDR3 nucleotides are TGTGCCAGCAGTGCCCCAGGAGGCAGGAATGAGCAGTTCTTC. The gene calls are TRBV25-1 and TRBJ2-1; tentative D call: TRBD2 (5 bases). Trimming stripped 4 bases from V and 7 bases from J, with 14 bases between. The CDR3 spans 14 residues. The germline gives CDR1 MGHDK, CDR2 SYGVNS.

This clone came up a few times. The chain recombines TRBV27 with TRBJ2-3; 7 bases align to TRBD1. The CDR3 is 15 residues long. After removal of 0 bases from V and 2 bases from J, the junction contained 2 bases not matched to a gene. Germline V CDR1 and CDR2: MNHEY, SMNVEV (reference sequence). CDR3 residues: CASSLSRGHTDTQYF. The CDR3 nucleotides are TGTGCCAGCAGTTTATCGAGGGGGCACACAGATACGCAGTATTTT.

The genes are TRBV7-2 and TRBJ2-2, with D possibly matching TRBD1 (6 bases). V lost 1 base, J lost 4 bases, and 13 bases lay in between. The CDR3 sequence is 16 residues long. The germline CDR1 and CDR2 sequences are SGHTA and FQGNSA. The CDR3 sequence: CASSLGSQGATGELFF. CDR3 DNA sequence: TGTGCCAGCAGCTTAGGGTCACAGGGTGCCACCGGGGAGCTGTTTTTT.

V and J are TRBV7-6 and TRBJ1-1; D gene ambiguous. V lost 5 bases, J lost 0 bases, and 13 bases lay in between. The CDR3 contains 15 residues. In germline, CDR1 is SGHVS, CDR2 FNYEAQ. The CDR3 region is CASSLSTVMNTEAFF. The CDR3 DNA follows: TGTGCCAGCAGCCTAAGTACCGTAATGAACACTGAAGCTTTCTTT.

This chain joins TRBV5-4 and TRBJ2-1; D is uncertain. Germline V CDR1 and CDR2: SGHNT, YYREEE (reference sequence). The V gene lost 7 bases and the J gene lost 5 bases, with 10 bases spanning the gap. The CDR3 is 12 residues long. CDR3 DNA: TGTGCCAGCGGCCAGGATCACAATGAGCAGTTCTTC. It specifies CASGQDHNEQFF.

The V call is TRBV6-5, the J call TRBJ2-1; no definite D call. The ends were cut back, 5 bases at V and 9 bases at J, with 8 bases in the middle. The germline gives CDR1 MNHEY, CDR2 SVGAGI. This CDR3 region has 11 residues. CDR3 bases: TGTGCCAGCAGTCCATTAGGTGAGCAGTTCTTC. It specifies CASSPLGEQFF.

This clone was seen just once. The V call is TRBV7-8, the J call TRBJ1-5, with TRBD1 identical over 12 bases. After removal of 5 bases from V and 6 bases from J, the junction contained 11 bases not matched to a gene. The CDR3 has 17 amino acids. Per germline, CDR1 SGHVS and CDR2 FQNEAQ. The CDR3 loop is CASSLRDRGLSGQPQHF. The CDR3 DNA sequence: TGTGCCAGCAGCCTCCGGGACAGGGGGCTTTCGGGTCAGCCCCAGCATTTT.

The chain couples TRBV4-2 to TRBJ2-5; 7 bases map to TRBD2. Per the germline V gene, CDR1 is LGHNA and CDR2 is YNFKEQ. The J segment lost 1 base and the V segment lost 1 base, leaving 3 bases of the junction unmatched. The length of the CDR3 is 15 residues. The CDR3 DNA follows: TGTGCCAGCAGCCAAGTACTAGCGCCCCAAGAGACCCAGTACTTC. Encoded protein: CASSQVLAPQETQYF.

This chain joins TRBV28 and TRBJ2-1; 10 bases agree with TRBD2. The CDR3 has 16 residues. The germline V gene encodes CDR1 MDHEN and CDR2 SYDVKM. With V trimmed by 4 bases and J by 7 bases, 10 bases remained unmatched. The CDR3 spells CASSSPSGRARNEQFF. In DNA, the CDR3 is TGTGCCAGCAGTTCCCCCAGCGGGAGGGCTAGGAATGAGCAGTTCTTC.

The J gene is TRBJ1-1, the V gene TRBV11-2, with TRBD1 matching 7 bases. The CDR3 is 12 amino acids. CDR1 and CDR2 (germline): SGHAT, FQNNGV. With 5 bases clipped from V and 8 bases from J, the junction kept 5 bases outside the gene matches. The chain's CDR3 is CASSQIQGEAFF. CDR3 nucleotides: TGTGCCAGCAGCCAGATACAGGGGGAAGCTTTCTTT.

Ten or more counts support this clone. This chain connects TRBV4-1 to TRBJ2-7, with D uncertain. CDR1 and CDR2 (germline): MGHRA, YSYEKL. This CDR3 is 16 amino acids long. V was clipped by 4 bases and J by 2 bases, with 18 bases between them. This CDR3 is CASSPLLTRGPYEQYF. For the CDR3, the DNA is TGCGCCAGCAGCCCTCTCCTGACTCGAGGTCCCTACGAGCAGTACTTC.

The chain is built from TRBV29-1 and TRBJ1-4; D is possibly TRBD1 (5 bases). The length of the CDR3 is 12 residues. Trimming stripped 4 bases from V and 8 bases from J, with 11 bases between. The germline CDR1 and CDR2 sequences are SQVTM and ANQGSEA. CDR3 sequence reads: CSVVQVGEKLFF. CDR3 in DNA: TGCAGCGTTGTACAGGTCGGAGAAAAACTGTTTTTT.

This clone was picked up one time. The chain is built from TRBV2 and TRBJ2-1; TRBD2 agrees at 15 bases. The CDR3 is 15 residues long. Germline CDR1 is SNHLY and CDR2 is FYNNEI. With 2 bases clipped from V and 10 bases from J, the junction kept 3 bases outside the gene matches. The CDR3 protein is CASSEQGLAGGEQFF. The CDR3, as DNA: TGTGCCAGCAGTGAACAGGGACTAGCGGGAGGAGAGCAGTTCTTC.

This clone has a single count. The CDR3 loop reads CASSAHRNSNQPQHF. The DNA of the CDR3 is TGTGCCAGCAGCGCCCACAGGAATAGCAATCAGCCCCAGCATTTT. The chain combines TRBV7-2 with TRBJ1-5, with a weak D call TRBD1 (5 bases). Germline assignment: CDR1 SGHTA and CDR2 FQGNSA. This CDR3 is built from 15 residues. V gave up 5 bases and J gave up 0 bases, with 11 bases separating them.